This TCR beta chain was found in a study of OX40 agonist ivuxolimab in advanced cancers. About the study: An anti-OX40 (CD134) antibody with agonistic activity, ivuxolimab, was administered to patients. The group had a mean age of about 60 years, ranged from about 20 to 80, and was just under 85% male.

The data were produced by immunoSEQ multiplex PCR, yet TCRdb's version contains in-frame clones alone and is incomplete. The top ten clones hold roughly 54% of a sample with tens of thousands of clones, 75% to 90% of them seen once. This clone was found once. Deletions cut 5 bases from V and 0 bases from J, with 8 bases between. The CDR3 totals 14 residues. CDR1 and CDR2 (germline): MNHNS, SASEGT. The chain couples TRBV6-1 to TRBJ1-5, with D unclear. The specimen was CD4+ or CD8+ T cells sorted from blood, collected in a trial of the OX40 agonist ivuxolimab. The source of this sequence is an adult with an advanced solid tumor such as melanoma, head and neck, liver or kidney cancer. CDR3 coding DNA: TGTGCCAGCAGTTCCGGAAGTAGCAATCAGCCCCAGCATTTT. Encoded protein: CASSSGSSNQPQHF.